This T cell receptor beta chain was obtained from a study of Ad26.COV2.S vaccination and SARS-CoV-2 variants. About the study: Enrollment placed the donor in the COV1001 Ad26.COV2.S trial arm. By the intramuscular route, Ad26.COV2.S was given once, or twice 56 days apart.

The V gene's germline CDR1 is SGHKS and CDR2 YYEKEE (reference sequence). CDR3 length equals 15 residues. Trimming took 1 base from V and 1 from J, leaving 12 bases between them. Treatment specified: about 20 received Ad26.COV2.S at low or high dose, single or two shots; about 5 received placebo; per-sample allocation not given. Day 63 after the first injection of vaccine or placebo was the sampling time. As its vector, the vaccine had Ad26, which expressed Wuhan-strain SARS-CoV-2 spike. Worth noting for this clone: Its specificity is unknown.

Study observations and caveats: Spike-specific responses of CD8+ and CD4+ T cells were reported to display substantial breadth after vaccination.

Assay used: immunoSEQ multiplex PCR; TCRdb lists only in-frame clones, some missing. The sample includes under 550,000 clones, approximately 87% seen only once; the top ten take around 3.6%. Specimen: peripheral blood, collected in a trial of Ad26.COV2.S vaccine versus placebo. The V call is TRBV5-5, the J call TRBJ2-7; D unclear. The TCR comes from a person between 18 and 65 years old who received the Ad26.COV2.S COVID-19 vaccine or a placebo. The CDR3 protein is CASSLSPGFSYEQYF. The CDR3 nucleotides read TGTGCCAGCAGCTTGAGTCCCGGATTTTCCTACGAGCAGTACTTC.